Each of the 13 T cell receptor beta chains below was sequenced from the same sample in a study of sequential checkpoint blockade in melanoma. Assay: immunoSEQ multiplex PCR; the TCRdb copy retains only in-frame clones and omits some. The table has 20,000 to 25,000 clones, roughly four fifths seen once. Treatment reported: randomized to nivolumab then ipilimumab (arm A) or the reverse (arm B). Sequenced here: CD8+ T cells sorted from blood (inferred from file names), sampled from a patient given nivolumab and ipilimumab in sequence. Every receptor here comes from a human donor with melanoma.

This chain uses TRBV30 with TRBJ2-3; 14 bases are shared with TRBD2. The germline gives CDR1 GTSNPN, CDR2 SVGIG (reference sequence). The CDR3 consists of 13 residues. Written as DNA, the CDR3 is TGTGCGGTGGGACTAGCGGGAGTGGATACGCAGTATTTT. Translation gives CAVGLAGVDTQYF.

The genes are TRBV19 and TRBJ1-1, with unresolved D. Germline V CDR1 and CDR2: LNHDA, SQIVND (reference sequence). Deletions cut 7 bases from V and 7 bases from J, with 19 bases between. The CDR3 spans 14 residues. This chain's CDR3 is CASTLRRQDGEAFF. CDR3 nucleotide sequence: TGTGCCAGTACCCTTAGAAGGCAGGATGGTGAAGCTTTCTTT. The complete variable domain, with remaining parts taken from reference TRBV19 and TRBJ1-1, reads DGGITQSPKYLFRKEGQNVTLSCEQNLNHDAMYWYRQDPGQGLRLIYYSQIVNDFQKGDIAEGYSVSREKKESFPLTVTSAQKNPTAFYLCASTLRRQDGEAFFGQGTRLTVV.

The chain recombines TRBV7-2 with TRBJ2-5; tentative D call: TRBD2 (5 bases). In germline, CDR1 is SGHTA, CDR2 FQGNSA. CDR3 length equals 13 residues. With 5 bases removed from V and 3 bases from J, the gap between germline ends came to 10 bases. CDR3 coding DNA: TGTGCCAGCAGCAGCCGGAGGAAAGAGACCCAGTACTTC. This encodes CASSSRRKETQYF.

This rearrangement joins TRBV28 to TRBJ1-2; TRBD1 agrees at 7 bases. V was clipped by 2 bases and J by 12 bases; unmatched bases: 3. The CDR3 is 11 amino acids. Germline V gene sequence: CDR1 MDHEN, CDR2 SYDVKM. CDR3 sequence: CASSLNRGHTF. Here the CDR3 DNA reads TGTGCCAGCAGTTTAAACAGGGGCCACACCTTC.

The chain combines TRBV30 with TRBJ1-5, with D tentatively TRBD1 (5 bases). The germline V gene encodes CDR1 GTSNPN and CDR2 SVGIG (reference sequence). The CDR3 runs 13 residues. Trimming removed 2 bases at V and 4 bases at J, with 9 bases between. CDR3 bases: TGTGCCTGGAGTATGGGGCCTAATCAGCCCCAGCATTTT. This translates into CAWSMGPNQPQHF.

The J gene is TRBJ2-5, the V gene TRBV6-1; D gene unclear. CDR3 length: 13 amino acids. Trimming left V 6 bases short and J 5 bases short, with 13 bases between. The germline CDR1 and CDR2 sequences are MNHNS and SASEGT. Here the CDR3 reads CASSLSEEETQYF. Here the CDR3 DNA reads TGTGCCAGCAGCCTCTCAGAGGAGGAGACCCAGTACTTC.

The chain recombines TRBV30 with TRBJ2-5; tentative D call: TRBD1 (8 bases). The CDR3 sequence is 14 residues long. Germline CDR1 reads GTSNPN; CDR2 reads SVGIG (reference sequence). V shed 3 bases and J shed 7 bases, with 18 bases lying between them. CDR3 sequence: CAWSSGGTGGTQYF. CDR3 DNA: TGTGCCTGGAGCTCGGGGGGAACAGGGGGGACCCAGTACTTC.

The chain carries TRBV30 and TRBJ2-5, with 11 positions matching TRBD2. This CDR3 is 15 amino acids long. Germline assignment: CDR1 GTSNPN and CDR2 SVGIG (reference sequence). V was clipped by 3 bases and J by 5 bases; unmatched bases: 8. The CDR3 protein is CAWSAGLAGMETQYF. Here the CDR3 DNA reads TGTGCCTGGAGCGCCGGACTAGCGGGTATGGAGACCCAGTACTTC.

The chain links TRBV19 to TRBJ1-3, with TRBD1 as a possible D gene (6 bases). This CDR3 contains 16 residues. CDR1 is LNHDA and CDR2 is SQIVND in the germline V gene (reference sequence). The V end was cut by 4 bases, the J end by 3 bases, with 16 bases between. CDR3 amino acids: CASSTARGAFGNTIYF. As DNA, the CDR3 is TGTGCCAGTAGTACCGCCAGGGGCGCCTTTGGAAACACCATATATTTT.

This clone was detected only a few times. V and J are TRBV29-1 and TRBJ2-1, with D possibly being TRBD2 (7 bases). Germline V lookup: CDR1 SQVTM, CDR2 ANQGSEA. With 3 bases removed from V and 10 bases from J, the gap between germline ends came to 16 bases. This CDR3 is 13 amino acids long. CDR3 region: CSVEGGRVREQFF. CDR3 coding DNA: TGCAGCGTTGAGGGGGGGCGAGTACGGGAGCAGTTCTTC.

In its sample, this clone was seen once. The CDR3 loop reads CASSQDLVGDKSQYF. CDR3 nucleotides: TGTGCCAGCAGCCAAGATTTGGTAGGGGACAAATCGCAGTATTTT. The chain uses TRBV14 and TRBJ2-3, with a possible D match to TRBD1 (6 bases). Germline CDR1 reads SGHDN; CDR2 reads FVKESK. V was clipped by 0 bases and J by 10 bases, with 17 bases between them. This CDR3 comprises 15 residues.

The V and J genes are TRBV7-2 and TRBJ2-7, with D unresolved. V was pared by 6 bases and J by 0 bases, with 18 bases between. This CDR3 has 16 amino acids. Germline CDR1 is SGHTA and CDR2 is FQGNSA. The CDR3 sequence is CASSTRTQTLSYEQYF. The CDR3 coding sequence is TGTGCCAGCAGTACACGCACACAGACCCTCTCCTACGAGCAGTACTTC.

The chain recombines TRBV9 with TRBJ2-2; 8 positions agree with TRBD1. The CDR3 length is 14 residues. Germline V gene lookup returns CDR1 SGDLS and CDR2 YYNGEE. V was clipped by 4 bases and J by 6 bases; unmatched bases: 5. In DNA form, the CDR3 reads TGTGCCAGCAGCTCGGACAGGGAGGCCGGGGAGCTGTTTTTT. Its translation: CASSSDREAGELFF. Based on the CDR3 plus reference TRBV9 and TRBJ2-2, the full variable domain is DSGVTQTPKHLITATGQRVTLRCSPRSGDLSVYWYQQSLDQGLQFLIQYYNGEERAKGNILERFSAQQFPDLHSELNLSSLELGDSALYFCASSSDREAGELFFGEGSRLTVL.